These 9 T cell receptor beta chains originate from one sample sequenced in a study of CD8 T cells in ankylosing spondylitis. Notes on the study in general: A TCR beta motif made of fewer than ten highly homologous variants seemed typical of ankylosing spondylitis blood.

Their recognized antigens are unknown. Each CDR3 protein gets one entry after TCRdb re-called the 5' RACE reads with MiXCR. The data contain fewer than 400,000 distinct CDR3 sequences, approximately 20% of them seen just once; the ten biggest clones take up about 16%. Sequenced material: blood, either unsorted or a sorted T cell fraction (not recorded which). The receptor set was obtained from a male donor with ankylosing spondylitis.

The chain employs TRBV29-1 and TRBJ2-5; 12 nucleotides agree with TRBD1. The junction had 7 bases not matched to a gene; V was cut back by 3 bases and J by 5 bases. The CDR3 totals 15 residues. The germline V gene encodes CDR1 SQVTM and CDR2 ANQGSEA. CDR3 residues: CSVDRRDRGPETQYF. CDR3 sequence (DNA): TGCAGCGTTGATCGGAGGGACAGGGGGCCGGAGACCCAGTACTTC.

This clonotype was counted only a few times. The chain recombines TRBV29-1 with TRBJ1-2; TRBD1 agrees at 8 bases. Per the germline V gene, CDR1 is SQVTM and CDR2 is ANQGSEA. The CDR3 length is 13 residues. The J segment lost 6 bases and the V segment lost 6 bases, leaving 9 bases of the junction unmatched. The DNA for the CDR3 is TGCAGCGTCGCAACCGACAGGGGTGATGGCTACACCTTC. Amino acids: CSVATDRGDGYTF.

This sequence joins TRBV4-2 and TRBJ1-3; D unresolved. The germline V gene has CDR1 LGHNA and CDR2 YNFKEQ. There are 16 residues in the CDR3. The ends were cut back, 0 bases at V and 0 bases at J, with 9 bases in the middle. The CDR3 loop is CASSQDLPVSGNTIYF. CDR3 nucleotides: TGTGCCAGCAGCCAAGATCTCCCAGTCTCTGGAAACACCATATATTTT.

The gene calls are TRBV15 and TRBJ1-2; a possible D gene is TRBD1 (5 bases). Germline CDR1 LNHNV, CDR2 YYDKDF (reference sequence). The CDR3 covers 17 residues. Trimming removed 0 bases from V and 5 bases from J, with 19 bases in between. In DNA form, the CDR3 reads TGTGCCACCAGCAGAGATCGTGGCTCTCCCGGGGGATATGGCTACACCTTC. Translation: CATSRDRGSPGGYGYTF.

J is TRBJ2-2 and V is TRBV9, with D uncertain. Germline values: CDR1 SGDLS, CDR2 YYNGEE. V lost 4 bases, J lost 4 bases, and 11 bases lay in between. CDR3 length: 14 amino acids. Here the CDR3 DNA reads TGTGCCAGCAGCATACTCCCGAGCACCGGGGAGCTGTTTTTT. Translating gives CASSILPSTGELFF.

This clonotype occurred a few times. V gene TRBV7-8 combines with J gene TRBJ2-3; 12 bases match TRBD2. With V trimmed by 5 bases and J by 6 bases, 6 bases remained unmatched. The CDR3 is 15 residues long. Germline V CDR1 and CDR2: SGHVS, FQNEAQ. The DNA for the CDR3 is TGTGCCAGCAGCCGGACTAGCGGGACGGCGGATACGCAGTATTTT. Its translation is CASSRTSGTADTQYF.

The V and J genes are TRBV12-3 or TRBV12-4 and TRBJ2-1; 7 positions agree with TRBD1. The V and J ends lost 3 bases and 3 bases, in that order; junction bases with no gene match: 2. The CDR3 contains 14 residues. DNA for the CDR3: TGTGCCAGCAGTTTGCAGGGGGTCTACAATGAGCAGTTCTTC. It encodes CASSLQGVYNEQFF.

A few counts support this clonotype. The chain recombines TRBV7-2 with TRBJ1-5, with D perhaps matching TRBD1 (5 bases). The CDR3 has 12 residues. The germline V gene has CDR1 SGHTA and CDR2 FQGNSA. The V end lost 5 bases, the J end lost 7 bases, and 9 bases lay between the germline ends. CDR3: CASSMTVQPQHF. The CDR3 DNA reads as TGTGCCAGCAGCATGACAGTCCAGCCCCAGCATTTT.

This clonotype has only a few counts. V is TRBV5-1 and J is TRBJ1-2, with D unclear. Trimming pared 4 bases from V and 2 bases from J, leaving 6 bases between. The CDR3 covers 12 residues. CDR1 and CDR2 (germline): SGHRS, YFSETQ. CDR3 coding DNA: TGCGCCAGCAGCGGGCAGAACTATGGCTACACCTTC. Translating it yields CASSGQNYGYTF.